One and the same sample provided the 25 T cell receptor beta chains below, sequenced in a study. Via MiXCR, TCRdb re-called the 5' RACE reads, giving one row per CDR3 protein. The table has over 8,500 distinct CDR3 sequences, about a third seen once. Tregs were sorted as CD4+CD25+CD127-/low cells. Sequenced sample: Tregs sorted from blood. Receptor source: a female donor with breast cancer.

CDR3: CSVVGQGLETQYF. CDR3 DNA: TGCAGCGTTGTTGGACAGGGACTAGAGACCCAGTACTTC. V and J are TRBV29-1 and TRBJ2-5; 8 nucleotides match TRBD1. This CDR3 contains 13 residues. In germline, CDR1 is SQVTM, CDR2 ANQGSEA. V lost 4 bases, J lost 4 bases, and 5 bases stayed unmatched.

This chain uses TRBV6-2 or TRBV6-3 with TRBJ2-3; D unclear. Germline V gene data show CDR1 as MNHEY and CDR2 as SVGEGT. V gave up 2 bases and J gave up 3 bases, with 6 bases separating them. This CDR3 has 13 residues. The CDR3 region has the DNA TGTGCCAGCAGTTACCTGAGGACAGATACGCAGTATTTT. It specifies CASSYLRTDTQYF.

This clonotype has more than one count but fewer than ten. The J gene is TRBJ1-2, the V gene TRBV12-3 or TRBV12-4, with D possibly being TRBD1 (6 bases). The V end lost 2 bases, the J end lost 3 bases, and 10 bases lay between the germline ends. The CDR3 length is 14 residues. This chain's CDR3 is CASSLWGADYGYTF. CDR3 nucleotide sequence: TGTGCCAGCAGTTTATGGGGGGCCGACTATGGCTACACCTTC.

V is TRBV27 and J is TRBJ2-1, with D unclear. V shed 4 bases and J shed 1 base, with 11 bases lying between them. Germline V gene data show CDR1 as MNHEY and CDR2 as SMNVEV (reference sequence). The CDR3 is 15 amino acids. Written as DNA, the CDR3 is TGTGCCAGCAGTTCCTACCCAAGGTCCTACAATGAGCAGTTCTTC. Translation gives CASSSYPRSYNEQFF.

A word on this clonotype: A junction boundary mismatches the germline segment, possibly from a read error. The chain recombines TRBV9 with TRBJ2-1; no clear D. Germline CDR1 is SGDLS and CDR2 is YYNGEE. This CDR3 has 13 residues. CDR3 nucleotide sequence: TGTGCCAGCAGCGCCGCCAGGTACAATAAGCAGTTCTTC. Its protein is CASSAARYNKQFF.

This chain connects TRBV29-1 to TRBJ2-1; D gene uncertain. The CDR3 spans 10 residues. Germline CDR1 and CDR2: SQVTM and ANQGSEA. V dropped 4 bases and J dropped 6 bases, with 4 bases sitting between them. The CDR3 reads CSVVSNEQFF. CDR3 bases: TGCAGCGTTGTGTCCAATGAGCAGTTCTTC.

Sample share makes this clonotype medium-sized. The V and J genes are TRBV4-1 and TRBJ1-5, with TRBD1 as a possible D gene (6 bases). Trimming pared 2 bases from V and 0 bases from J, leaving 14 bases between. The CDR3 spans 17 residues. The germline V gene encodes CDR1 MGHRA and CDR2 YSYEKL. The CDR3 here is CASSQTGRGNSNQPQHF. The CDR3 region has the DNA TGCGCCAGCAGCCAAACGGGCAGGGGAAATAGCAATCAGCCCCAGCATTTT.

Written as DNA, the CDR3 is TGTGCCAGCAGTGACGAGTCCACTGAAGCTTTCTTT. Its protein is CASSDESTEAFF. V is TRBV25-1 and J is TRBJ1-1; D call uncertain. CDR1 and CDR2 (germline): MGHDK, SYGVNS. The CDR3 runs to 12 residues. Trimming left V 3 bases short and J 4 bases short, with 6 bases between.

V gene TRBV20-1 combines with J gene TRBJ2-3, with TRBD2 matching 16 bases. The CDR3 has 20 residues. The ends lost 4 bases at V and 5 bases at J; junction bases unmatched: 18. Germline V CDR1 and CDR2: DFQATT, SNEGSKA (reference sequence). CDR3 sequence (DNA): TGCAGTGCTACGGGAGCACCGGGACTAGCGGGAGGGCCCGTCATAGATACGCAGTATTTT. Translation: CSATGAPGLAGGPVIDTQYF.

The V and J genes are TRBV5-4 and TRBJ2-7, with 9 nucleotides matching TRBD1. V trimming: 6 bases; J trimming: 4 bases; junction bases outside the gene matches: 11. This CDR3 has 15 amino acids. Germline lookup yields CDR1 SGHNT and CDR2 YYREEE (reference sequence). CDR3 protein: CASTLGGTGLYEQYF. The CDR3 DNA reads as TGTGCCAGCACCCTAGGGGGGACAGGGCTGTACGAGCAGTACTTC.

By its share, this clonotype is medium-sized. The gene calls are TRBV7-2 and TRBJ1-2; D perhaps matches TRBD1 (6 bases). V was clipped by 4 bases and J by 4 bases, with 13 bases between them. The CDR3 extends over 14 amino acids. In germline, CDR1 is SGHTA, CDR2 FQGNSA. The CDR3 protein is CASSYETGPYGYTF. Written as DNA, the CDR3 is TGTGCCAGCAGCTATGAAACAGGGCCCTATGGCTACACCTTC.

About this clonotype: One base away lies a much larger clone, so this may be a sequencing read error. The rearrangement links TRBV20-1 to TRBJ2-1; D might be TRBD2 (6 bases). Trimming pared 3 bases from V and 8 bases from J, leaving 20 bases between. Germline lookup yields CDR1 DFQATT and CDR2 SNEGSKA (reference sequence). The CDR3 covers 15 residues. The CDR3 loop is CSARAPGLAGDEQFF. DNA for the CDR3: TGCAGTGCTAGGGCACCGGGACTGGCTGGGGATGAGCAGTTCTTC.

As for this clonotype: The junction departs from the called germline gene at one end, perhaps through a read error. The V and J genes are TRBV4-2 and TRBJ1-2; no firm D call. This CDR3 comprises 15 residues. Per germline, CDR1 LGHNA and CDR2 YNFKEQ. CDR3 amino acids: CAGSQDGVGLGGYTF. CDR3 DNA: TGTGCCGGCAGCCAAGATGGCGTGGGCTTGGGTGGCTACACCTTC.

The genes are TRBV28 and TRBJ2-7, with D perhaps TRBD2 (6 bases). Between the trimmed V and J ends, which lost 3 bases and 2 bases, there was a span of 11 bases. Germline loops: CDR1 MDHEN, CDR2 SYDVKM. The CDR3 spans 14 residues. The DNA of the CDR3 is TGTGCCAGCAGTTTGGCGGGGAATGCCTACGAGCAGTACTTC. This sequence encodes CASSLAGNAYEQYF.

By share, this clonotype ranks as medium-sized. The genes are TRBV7-9 and TRBJ1-2, with D unclear. This CDR3 is 18 amino acids long. Germline V gene lookup returns CDR1 SEHNR and CDR2 FQNEAQ (reference sequence). Deletions cut 10 bases from V and 4 bases from J, with 31 bases between. CDR3 sequence reads: CATLKKRATRAAFYGYTF. DNA for the CDR3: TGTGCCACACTTAAAAAGCGGGCAACTCGGGCCGCCTTCTATGGCTACACCTTC.

The rearrangement uses TRBV12-3 or TRBV12-4 and TRBJ2-7, with a possible D match to TRBD1 (6 bases). The CDR3 is made up of 13 amino acids. Trimming took 5 bases from V and 5 from J, leaving 13 bases between them. The CDR3 region has the DNA TGTGCCAGCAGTGCAGGGGTTCGGGACGAGCAGTACGTC. It is translated as CASSAGVRDEQYV.

In this sample, this clonotype turned up a few times. V usage is TRBV5-1 and J usage is TRBJ2-7; D perhaps matches TRBD2 (6 bases). Germline CDR1 and CDR2: SGHRS and YFSETQ. V lost 2 bases and J 0 bases, leaving 12 bases between the germline ends. The CDR3 is 15 residues long. CDR3 sequence reads: CASSLRGKSSYEQYF. For the CDR3, the DNA is TGCGCCAGCAGCTTACGCGGGAAGAGCTCCTACGAGCAGTACTTC.

The chain recombines TRBV6-6 with TRBJ2-1; 13 positions match TRBD2. CDR3 length equals 17 residues. CDR1 is MNHNY and CDR2 is SVGAGI in the germline V gene (reference sequence). The trim removed 4 bases at V and 8 bases at J, leaving 11 bases unmatched. The CDR3 nucleotides read TGTGCCAGCAGTTGCTGGACTAGCGGGAGTAGGAGCTATGAGCAGTTCTTC. Protein sequence: CASSCWTSGSRSYEQFF.

The chain joins TRBV7-2 to TRBJ2-2; D is unclear. CDR3 length: 14 residues. CDR1 and CDR2 (germline): SGHTA, FQGNSA. V was shortened by 0 bases and J by 1 base, with 3 bases between the two germline ends. The CDR3 reads CASSLAVNTGELFF. The DNA for the CDR3 is TGTGCCAGCAGCTTAGCGGTGAACACCGGGGAGCTGTTTTTT.

The sample holds one count of this clonotype. The rearrangement links TRBV20-1 to TRBJ2-7; TRBD1 might be the D (6 bases). The V end was cut by 3 bases, the J end by 6 bases, with 24 bases between. Germline CDR1 and CDR2: DFQATT and SNEGSKA (reference sequence). The CDR3 contains 16 residues. The CDR3 DNA is TGCAGTGCTAGGGTATCCCGGGACATAGCCCCCTGCGAGCAGTACGTC. Translated, it gives CSARVSRDIAPCEQYV.

The rearrangement uses TRBV29-1 and TRBJ2-1; 7 bases line up with TRBD1. The germline V gene encodes CDR1 SQVTM and CDR2 ANQGSEA. CDR3 size: 13 residues. J lost 3 bases, V lost 6 bases, and 5 bases had no gene match. CDR3: CSVDRDFYNEQFF. The CDR3 nucleotides read TGCAGCGTCGACAGGGATTTCTACAATGAGCAGTTCTTC.

This clonotype was seen more than once but under ten times. V is TRBV6-5 and J is TRBJ2-5; D is possibly TRBD1 (6 bases). Trimming took off 2 bases at V and 5 bases at J, with 15 bases between the two ends. The germline gives CDR1 MNHEY, CDR2 SVGAGI. The CDR3 runs 15 residues. The CDR3 region has the DNA TGTGCCAGCAGTTACCAAGGGGGTGGACGCGAGACCCAGTACTTC. Translating gives CASSYQGGGRETQYF.

Note on this clonotype: A much larger clonotype is one base distant, so this may be a read error. The conserved phenylalanine or tryptophan normally closing the CDR3 is absent here, so this likely arose from a read error. This chain connects TRBV18 to TRBJ1-5, with 8 bases lining up with TRBD1. CDR1 is KGHSH and CDR2 is LQKENI in the germline V gene. This CDR3 comprises 13 residues. J was trimmed by 7 bases and V by 3 bases; bases with no gene match: 2. CDR3: CASSPGQGQPQHV. CDR3 nucleotide sequence: TGTGCCAGCTCACCCGGACAGGGACAGCCCCAGCATGTT.

This clonotype is medium-sized within its sample. The chain is built from TRBV20-1 and TRBJ2-1; D is perhaps TRBD2 (5 bases). CDR1 and CDR2 from the germline V gene are DFQATT and SNEGSKA (reference sequence). V was shortened by 7 bases and J by 1 base, with 8 bases between the two germline ends. The CDR3 totals 12 residues. The CDR3 DNA follows: TGCAGTGGGGGAGTATCCTACAATGAGCAGTTCTTC. It is translated as CSGGVSYNEQFF.

The sample holds a few counts of this clonotype. CDR3 protein: CASSLRQSGYTF. The CDR3 DNA reads as TGTGCCAGCAGTTTACGGCAGTCTGGCTACACCTTC. V and J are TRBV28 and TRBJ1-2; no definite D call. V gave up 2 bases and J gave up 7 bases, with 8 bases separating them. CDR1 and CDR2 (germline): MDHEN, SYDVKM. The CDR3 loop spans 12 amino acids.